The rows below give T cell receptor beta chains drawn from one sample of a study of cytomegalovirus exposure and HLA in healthy donors. Clones were sequenced by immunoSEQ multiplex PCR, and TCRdb holds only the in-frame ones, with some missing. The sample comprises under 200,000 clones, roughly 80% of which are singletons, and around 2.3% rests with the top ten. Sample: PBMCs. These TCRs come from a male donor in good health and CMV-seronegative. The CDR3 runs from the conserved cysteine through the conserved F or W. The D gene is left open where the match is weak. The size entry is marked missing in some rows and otherwise reads once, few, many or a size class.

clone_size j_call v_call d_call cdr3_nt cdr3_aa
NA TRBJ1-1 TRBV7-8 NA TGTGCCAGCAGCGAAGCGGGGGGATTCACTGAAGCTTTCTTT CASSEAGGFTEAFF
few TRBJ2-1 TRBV19 TRBD2 TGTGCCAGTAGTATCTCTAGCGGGGGTCACAATGAGCAGTTCTTC CASSISSGGHNEQFF
once TRBJ1-1 TRBV5-1 NA TGCGCCAGCAGCCCCCCCACTGAGGGTACTGAAGCTTTCTTT CASSPPTEGTEAFF
NA TRBJ1-4 TRBV4-2 TRBD1 TGTGCCAGCAGCCAAGATCCGGGACAGGGTAATGAAAAACTGTTTTTT CASSQDPGQGNEKLFF
NA TRBJ1-2 TRBV30 TRBD1 TGTGCCTGGGTAATACCGGGACAGGGAAGGTATACCTTC CAWVIPGQGRYTF
NA TRBJ1-5 TRBV5-6 TRBD1 TGTGCCAGCAGTTCCGGGACAGGGAGACGGCCCCAGCATTTT CASSSGTGRRPQHF
once TRBJ2-3 TRBV7-8 NA TGTGCCAGCAGCTATCAGTGGGCGGGGGCCACAGATACGCAGTATTTT CASSYQWAGATDTQYF
few TRBJ1-1 TRBV19 TRBD1 TGTGCCAGTAGGGACAGGTACGCTGAAGCTTTCTTT CASRDRYAEAFF
NA TRBJ1-1 TRBV19 NA TGTGCCAGTAAACATGGGGCAGAGTTGAACACTGAAGCTTTCTTT CASKHGAELNTEAFF
NA TRBJ2-1 TRBV7-2 NA TGTGCCAGCAGCTTAGGGTCAGCGGCTGGAACCTACAATGAGCAGTTCTTC CASSLGSAAGTYNEQFF
NA TRBJ1-1 TRBV19 TRBD1 TGTGCCAGTAGTATTCGGACAGGGAACACTGAAGCTTTCTTT CASSIRTGNTEAFF
NA TRBJ2-7 TRBV7-9 TRBD1 TGTGCCAGCATGTCGATGACAGGGGGAACCTACGAGCAGTACTTC CASMSMTGGTYEQYF
NA TRBJ1-2 TRBV6-5 TRBD1 TGTGCCAGCAGTTCCGGACAGGGAAACTATGGCTACACCTTC CASSSGQGNYGYTF
NA TRBJ1-4 TRBV29-1 NA TGCAGCGGCGCCATAGCAACTAATGAAAAACTGTTTTTT CSGAIATNEKLFF
NA TRBJ1-2 TRBV6-5 TRBD1 TGTGCCAGCAGCCGGGACAGAAACTATGGCTACACCTTC CASSRDRNYGYTF
NA TRBJ2-2 TRBV11-3 NA TGTGCCAGCACCCGAGACCAGGGTTCAAACACCGGGGAGCTGTTTTTT CASTRDQGSNTGELFF
NA TRBJ2-7 TRBV15 TRBD1 TGTGCCACCGGCAGGGGACAGAGCTCCTACGAGCAGTACTTC CATGRGQSSYEQYF
few TRBJ1-4 TRBV7-9 TRBD1 TGTGCCAGCAGCAAACAGGGGATGGATGAAAAACTGTTTTTT CASSKQGMDEKLFF
NA TRBJ2-7 TRBV27 TRBD1 TGTGCCAGCAGTTTAAAAAAACCGGGACAGGGCTACGAGCAGTACTTC CASSLKKPGQGYEQYF
NA TRBJ1-1 TRBV5-1 TRBD1 TGCGCCAGCAGCGACTACAGGGGGCACAGGAGGTCTGAAGCTTTCTTT CASSDYRGHRRSEAFF
NA TRBJ1-3 TRBV30 NA TGTGCCTGGAGTGCGGGCTCTGGAAACACCATATATTTT CAWSAGSGNTIYF
NA TRBJ2-1 TRBV5-1 TRBD2 TGCGCCAGCAGCTCGGGGACTAGCGGGAGGGCCTACAATGAGCAGTTCTTC CASSSGTSGRAYNEQFF
NA TRBJ2-3 TRBV14 NA TGTGCCAGCAGCGTGGGAGCAAGCACAGATACGCAGTATTTT CASSVGASTDTQYF
NA TRBJ2-2 TRBV7-9 TRBD2 TGTGCCAGCAGCTTGGGTAGCGGGCGTTCCGGGGAGCTGTTTTTT CASSLGSGRSGELFF
NA TRBJ2-5 TRBV5-1 NA TGCGCCAGCAGCTTGGACTGGGAGACCCAGTACTTC CASSLDWETQYF
NA TRBJ1-1 TRBV7-2 NA TGTGCCAGCAGCACCCCCCCAGAGGACACTGAAGCTTTCTTT CASSTPPEDTEAFF
NA TRBJ1-5 TRBV6-5 NA TGTGCCAGCAGTTATAAACCACACCAGCCCCAGCATTTT CASSYKPHQPQHF
few TRBJ1-1 TRBV10-1 TRBD1 TGCGCCAGCAGTGTTTCGGGACAGGGTCAATTTGGAGCTTTCTTT CASSVSGQGQFGAFF
NA TRBJ2-6 TRBV6-1 NA TGTGCCAGCAGTTTGGACAGCTCTGGGGCCAACGTCCTGACTTTC CASSLDSSGANVLTF
NA TRBJ1-4 TRBV7-9 TRBD1 TGTGCCAGCAGCGGTAGGACAGGCGGGAATGAAAAACTGTTTTTT CASSGRTGGNEKLFF
NA TRBJ1-4 TRBV7-2 TRBD1 TGTGCCAGCAGCCCACAGGGGGGTAGTGAAAAACTGTTTTTT CASSPQGGSEKLFF
once TRBJ1-1 TRBV7-8 NA TGTGCCAGCAGCCCAAAACCAGAGAACACTGAAGCTTTCTTT CASSPKPENTEAFF
few TRBJ2-5 TRBV27 TRBD2 TGTGCCAGCAGGGCCGCGGGGGTGGCCTCTCAAGAGACCCAGTACTTC CASRAAGVASQETQYF
few TRBJ2-1 TRBV6-5 NA TGTGCCAGCAGCCCCTCCCGCGATGAGCAGTTCTTC CASSPSRDEQFF
NA TRBJ1-1 TRBV7-2 NA TGTGCCAGCAGCTCACAGGGTGCGATCCGGAACACTGAAGCTTTCTTT CASSSQGAIRNTEAFF